This T cell receptor (beta chain) is from a study of Ad26.COV2.S vaccination and SARS-CoV-2 variants. The method was immunoSEQ multiplex PCR; TCRdb's version includes in-frame clones alone and lacks a portion of them. The table has about half a million clones, approximately 90% seen once. Described treatment: roughly 20 received Ad26.COV2.S at low or high dose, single or two shots; about five received placebo; per-sample allocation not given. Repertoires come from day 63 after the first vaccine or placebo injection. This CDR3 contains 14 residues. Germline V gene data show CDR1 as SGHTA and CDR2 as FQGTGA. The V gene lost 5 bases and the J gene lost 0 bases, with 8 bases spanning the gap. This clone turned up a few times.

The sequencing used peripheral blood, collected in a trial of Ad26.COV2.S vaccine versus placebo. V is TRBV7-3 and J is TRBJ2-1; D is undetermined. This clonotype was sampled from a person between 18 and 65 years old who received the Ad26.COV2.S COVID-19 vaccine or a placebo. The CDR3 sequence: CASSRGVSYNEQFF. CDR3 nucleotides: TGTGCCAGCAGCAGAGGCGTCTCCTACAATGAGCAGTTCTTC.